This TCR beta chain is from a study of blood T cell repertoires in COVID-19 (dated by TCRdb to the early 2020s). Describing the broader study: Samples from collaborators originated in the United States, Italy and Spain and spanned both the acute and convalescent phases of COVID-19. The prospective study material was composed of cDNA or gDNA derived from T cells, B-cell-depleted T cells, or PBMCs. The dataset comprised deeply sampled blood TCRbeta repertoires from subjects exposed to, actively infected with, or recovered from COVID-19. The repertoires were released in a freely available public database intended as a resource for research on the immune response to SARS-CoV-2. The samples were drawn from the first 160 participants of the ongoing ImmuneRACE study and from about 1,200 subjects provided by 6 global collaborators. A de-identified subject ID, COVID-19 status, age in years and sex were almost always included in the sample metadata. Where available, HLA class I and class II types were obtained from metadata supplied by the sample provider rather than from assay-based typing.

TCRbeta CDR3 regions were amplified from genomic DNA by means of the immunoSEQ Assay, a bias-controlled multiplex PCR. Regarding the original processing steps: The number of nucleated cells in each sample was estimated by amplification of reference gene primers within the assay. To quantify the absolute abundance of each unique TCRbeta CDR3 rearrangement, sequence reads were collapsed and filtered. For each sample, productive Simpson clonality was calculated as the square root of Simpson's diversity index across productive rearrangements. In its TCRdb copy, this immuneACCESS table keeps in-frame sequences only and misses some clones. Where compared with another copy, unresolved V genes explain less than half of these, and the others have no known cause. V, J and clone size reflect that table, while D and trimming were determined from the DNA. This sample comprises over 70,000 clones, roughly 82% of them detected only once. The ten largest clonotypes hold 25% to 30% of the sample.

The full study reports these points: How much clinical and demographic metadata was included differed by source and by participant, and the metadata was provided uncurated.

Here V drops 3 bases and J drops 0 bases, and the junction holds 8 bases not matched to any gene. The CDR3 starts with the cysteine, ends with the phenylalanine, and has 17 residues. This entry keeps only the CDR3 DNA: 51 bases, framed from base 1. Reading the germline V gene gives CDR1 KGHSH and CDR2 LQKENI. For this clone: Its antigen is still unknown. The input lacks base qualities; no much larger clone sits a single base away.

Collaborating institutions collected whole blood in K2EDTA tubes following their own protocols. For TCRbeta analysis, collaborators shipped samples as frozen whole blood, isolated PBMCs, or DNA extracted from either of those sample types. The sequenced material came from peripheral blood. The receptor comes from an elderly woman with active or convalescent COVID-19. The rearrangement combines TRBV18 with TRBJ1-5; 7 middle bases align to TRBD1. At the DNA level, the sequence is TGTGCCAGCTCACCCTCCCCGGACAGGTATAGCAATCAGCCCCAGCATTTT. It is translated as CASSPSPDRYSNQPQHF.